This is a list of T cell receptor beta chains from one sample in a study of beta chain features in type 1 diabetes. Libraries were prepared by immunoSEQ multiplex PCR; TCRdb keeps only in-frame clonotypes and omits some of them. The data contain 45,000 to 60,000 clones, 55% to 75% of them singletons. The sample comprised stem cell memory CD4+ T cells from blood. The origin of the receptors is a woman in her twenties or thirties with type 1 diabetes. CDR3s include the opening cysteine and the closing phenylalanine or tryptophan. D genes are given only for firm matches. The listing skips clone size in some rows; elsewhere it reads once, few, many or a size class.

j_gene | d_gene | v_gene | abundance | CDR3aa | CDR3nt
TRBJ1-2 | NA | TRBV9 | NA | CASSVNGYGYTF | TGTGCCAGCAGCGTAAACGGCTATGGCTACACCTTC
TRBJ1-2 | NA | TRBV4-2 | NA | CASSQDGPSGRYTF | TGTGCCAGCAGCCAAGATGGTCCGTCTGGGCGCTACACCTTC
TRBJ2-7 | NA | TRBV30 | NA | CAWSVDNGKVYEQYF | TGTGCCTGGAGTGTAGACAACGGGAAGGTCTACGAGCAGTACTTC
TRBJ1-5 | NA | TRBV6-1 | NA | CASKDQEVQPQHF | TGTGCCAGCAAAGACCAGGAGGTTCAGCCCCAGCATTTT
TRBJ1-5 | NA | TRBV2 | NA | CASTGLGNQPQHF | TGTGCCAGCACGGGGTTAGGGAATCAGCCCCAGCATTTT
TRBJ1-1 | NA | TRBV5-6 | NA | CASSPGGTTEAFF | TGTGCCAGCAGCCCTGGGGGGACCACTGAAGCTTTCTTT
TRBJ1-1 | TRBD1 | TRBV5-1 | few | CASSLSGTGGAWTEAFF | TGCGCCAGCAGCTTGTCCGGGACAGGGGGCGCGTGGACTGAAGCTTTCTTT
TRBJ1-2 | TRBD1 | TRBV4-1 | few | CASSGTDLGRGYTF | TGCGCCAGCAGTGGGACAGATCTGGGTAGGGGCTACACCTTC
TRBJ2-2 | TRBD1 | TRBV5-1 | NA | CASSIGTGDTGELFF | TGCGCCAGCAGCATCGGGACAGGGGACACCGGGGAGCTGTTTTTT
TRBJ2-5 | TRBD2 | TRBV18 | few | CASSPGLLTSQETQYF | TGTGCCAGCTCGCCGGGACTACTAACATCTCAAGAGACCCAGTACTTC
TRBJ1-1 | NA | TRBV5-1 | NA | CASSLEAGDTEAFF | TGCGCCAGCAGCTTGGAGGCGGGTGACACTGAAGCTTTCTTT
TRBJ1-1 | NA | TRBV5-1 | NA | CASVGQSNTEAFF | TGCGCCAGCGTGGGCCAGTCGAACACTGAAGCTTTCTTT
TRBJ1-1 | NA | TRBV18 | few | CASSPSQDIEAFF | TGTGCCAGCTCACCCAGTCAGGACATAGAAGCTTTCTTT
TRBJ2-7 | TRBD1 | TRBV28 | NA | CASEGDSFYEQYF | TGTGCCAGCGAGGGGGACAGTTTCTACGAGCAGTACTTC
TRBJ1-1 | TRBD1 | TRBV27 | NA | CASSLAGQGKAFF | TGTGCCAGCAGTTTAGCGGGACAGGGTAAAGCTTTCTTT
TRBJ2-2 | NA | TRBV5-1 | NA | CASSLAGLYTGELFF | TGCGCCAGCAGCTTGGCGGGACTGTACACCGGGGAGCTGTTTTTT
TRBJ2-7 | NA | TRBV2 | NA | CASSYTTFTEQYF | TGTGCCAGCAGTTATACTACCTTCACCGAGCAGTACTTC